Following are 30 T cell receptor beta chains from one sample sequenced in a study of blood T cell repertoires in COVID-19. Profiling relied on immunoSEQ multiplex PCR, and the TCRdb table lists in-frame clones only, not all of them. The profile covers around 230,000 clones, with 80% to 90% appearing a single time and more than 9% taken by the ten largest. Sequencing used peripheral blood. Receptors originate from a man in his fifties or sixties with COVID-19, enrolled during active disease.

This clone appeared a few times. The chain employs TRBV15 and TRBJ2-3; D is possibly TRBD2 (5 bases). This CDR3 is 16 amino acids long. CDR1 LNHNV and CDR2 YYDKDF come from the germline V gene (reference sequence). Trimming cost V 1 base and J 0 bases, with 11 bases left between them. Written as DNA, the CDR3 is TGTGCCACCAGCAGAGGAGATAGCGCCAGCACAGATACGCAGTATTTT. The encoded protein is CATSRGDSASTDTQYF.

This rearrangement joins TRBV7-3 to TRBJ1-6; D is unresolved. CDR1 and CDR2 from the germline V gene are SGHTA and FQGTGA. This CDR3 region has 15 residues. V shed 2 bases and J shed 7 bases, with 12 bases lying between them. The DNA for the CDR3 is TGTGCCAGCAGCTTAGGGCCTGAAAAAAATTCACCCCTCCACTTT. This sequence encodes CASSLGPEKNSPLHF.

The chain joins TRBV5-4 to TRBJ1-1; 8 bases line up with TRBD1. CDR1 and CDR2 from the germline V gene are SGHNT and YYREEE (reference sequence). After removal of 3 bases from V and 5 bases from J, the junction contained 6 bases not matched to a gene. The length of the CDR3 is 14 residues. The CDR3, as DNA: TGTGCCAGCAGCTCCGGACAGGGACGAACTGAAGCTTTCTTT. It codes for CASSSGQGRTEAFF.

On this clone itself: At the DNA level, this CDR3 is encoded by other sequences in the same sample as well. The rearrangement joins TRBV10-3 to TRBJ1-1; D not resolved. This CDR3 is 12 amino acids long. The V end was cut by 4 bases, the J end by 0 bases, with 3 bases between. In germline, CDR1 is ENHRY, CDR2 SYGVKD. CDR3 in DNA: TGTGCCATCAGTGCAGTGAACACTGAAGCTTTCTTT. Its translation: CAISAVNTEAFF.

This clone was recorded a few times. The chain joins TRBV3-1 (or the pseudogene TRBV3-2) to TRBJ2-7; tentatively, D is TRBD2 (5 bases). Germline V gene sequence: CDR1 LGHDT, CDR2 YNNKEL (reference sequence). The CDR3 extends over 16 amino acids. Deletions cut 0 bases from V and 2 bases from J, with 14 bases between. The CDR3 DNA reads as TGTGCCAGCAGCCAAGATATCCCCGAGGGTCCCTACGAGCAGTACTTC. This encodes CASSQDIPEGPYEQYF.

The chain has TRBV6-5 and TRBJ1-4; perhaps TRBD1 as D (6 bases). The CDR3 totals 15 residues. The ends were cut back, 3 bases at V and 8 bases at J, with 16 bases in the middle. Germline CDR1 reads MNHEY; CDR2 reads SVGAGI. The CDR3 here is CASSYLGRGREKLFF. The CDR3 DNA reads as TGTGCCAGCAGTTATTTGGGCAGGGGTAGGGAAAAACTGTTTTTT.

This chain uses TRBV7-3 with TRBJ2-1, with TRBD2 identical over 10 bases. CDR3 length equals 15 residues. The V gene end was trimmed by 4 bases and the J gene end by 9 bases; junction bases not matched to a gene: 9. The germline V gene encodes CDR1 SGHTA and CDR2 FQGTGA. The CDR3 nucleotides are TGTGCCAGCAGCTCCCTAGCGGGGGCTTCAGGTGAGCAGTTCTTC. It specifies CASSSLAGASGEQFF.

For the CDR3, the DNA is TGTGCCAGCACCCACCAGGACAGATCCTACAATGAGCAGTTCTTC. Its protein product is CASTHQDRSYNEQFF. The V gene is TRBV6-5, the J gene TRBJ2-1; TRBD1 might be the D (6 bases). Germline V gene lookup returns CDR1 MNHEY and CDR2 SVGAGI. This CDR3 contains 15 residues. V was clipped by 7 bases and J by 1 base, with 14 bases between them.

The chain uses TRBV7-2 and TRBJ1-2, with D tentatively TRBD1 (5 bases). V was cut by 1 base and J by 3 bases, with 9 bases left in between. Germline loops: CDR1 SGHTA, CDR2 FQGNSA. The length of the CDR3 is 14 residues. The CDR3, as DNA: TGTGCCAGCAGCTTAGTTACAGGAGACTATGGCTACACCTTC. This sequence encodes CASSLVTGDYGYTF.

The V gene is TRBV9, the J gene TRBJ1-1, with no clear D. This CDR3 has 14 amino acids. V lost 0 bases, J lost 4 bases, and 10 bases lay in between. Germline lookup yields CDR1 SGDLS and CDR2 YYNGEE. For the CDR3, the DNA is TGTGCCAGCAGCGTAGCCGGGAAGGGCACTGAAGCTTTCTTT. Its translation: CASSVAGKGTEAFF.

The chain combines TRBV7-9 with TRBJ1-2, with D hard to call. V lost 2 bases and J lost 5, with 3 bases in between. From germline, CDR1 is SEHNR and CDR2 FQNEAQ (reference sequence). The length of the CDR3 is 11 residues. CDR3 region: CASSLLYGYTF. CDR3 sequence (DNA): TGTGCCAGCAGCTTACTATATGGCTACACCTTC.

In DNA form, the CDR3 reads TGTGCCAGCAGCGTCCCGGGGAGGCAACCTCTCTCCTACAATGAGCAGTTCTTC. This gives the protein CASSVPGRQPLSYNEQFF. The genes are TRBV5-4 and TRBJ2-1, with D possibly TRBD2 on 6 matching bases. V was cut by 4 bases and J by 0 bases, with 20 bases left in between. Germline V gives CDR1 SGHNT, CDR2 YYREEE (reference sequence). The CDR3 is 18 amino acids.

The chain carries TRBV6-6 and TRBJ1-5; D perhaps matches TRBD1 (5 bases). The CDR3 extends over 14 amino acids. Between the trimmed V and J ends, which lost 7 bases and 2 bases, there was a span of 12 bases. The germline V gene encodes CDR1 MNHNY and CDR2 SVGAGI (reference sequence). The CDR3 DNA reads TGTGCCAGCACCCCGTGGGGGGGCAATCAGCCCCAGCATTTT. This gives the protein CASTPWGGNQPQHF.

The V call is TRBV18, the J call TRBJ2-7; unclear D gene. The CDR3 totals 14 residues. Germline CDR1 KGHSH, CDR2 LQKENI. V was shortened by 3 bases and J by 4 bases, with 13 bases between the two germline ends. CDR3 DNA sequence: TGTGCCAGCTCACCGCCGCCGCCTCTATACGAGCAGTACTTC. It encodes CASSPPPPLYEQYF.

The rearrangement joins TRBV10-3 to TRBJ1-2; D remains unclear. The length of the CDR3 is 13 residues. Trimming stripped 6 bases from V and 5 bases from J, with 13 bases between. Germline CDR1 ENHRY, CDR2 SYGVKD. The CDR3 here is CAISSHGDYGYTF. CDR3 DNA: TGTGCCATCAGCTCACACGGAGATTATGGCTACACCTTC.

The chain recombines TRBV5-1 with TRBJ2-5, with D possibly matching TRBD2 (6 bases). This CDR3 has 16 residues. Looked up from germline, CDR1 is SGHRS and CDR2 is YFSETQ. V gave up 5 bases and J gave up 4 bases, with 21 bases separating them. CDR3 amino acids: CASRVLGRQGAETQYF. DNA of the CDR3: TGCGCCAGCAGGGTACTAGGGAGGCAGGGAGCAGAGACCCAGTACTTC.

J is TRBJ1-5 and V is TRBV24-1; TRBD1 agrees at 8 bases. V shed 4 bases, J shed 5 bases, and the junction held 9 bases outside the gene matches. The CDR3 contains 16 residues. Per germline, CDR1 KGHDR and CDR2 SFDVKD. The CDR3 DNA is TGTGCCACCAGTGACCCAAGGACAGGGAATCATCAGCCCCAGCATTTT. Translating gives CATSDPRTGNHQPQHF.

This clone was found once. The rearrangement joins TRBV2 to TRBJ2-7; TRBD1 matches at 7 bases. Germline V gene lookup returns CDR1 SNHLY and CDR2 FYNNEI. After removal of 6 bases from V and 5 bases from J, the junction contained 10 bases not matched to a gene. This CDR3 region has 14 residues. This chain's CDR3 is CASSFDRVGNEQYF. The CDR3 bases are TGTGCCAGCAGCTTCGACAGGGTCGGCAACGAGCAGTACTTC.

This clone showed up just once. The V gene is TRBV6-5, the J gene TRBJ1-2; TRBD1 agrees at 9 bases. CDR1 and CDR2 from the germline V gene are MNHEY and SVGAGI. The CDR3 covers 14 residues. The ends lost 8 bases at V and 2 bases at J; junction bases unmatched: 6. The CDR3 nucleotides read TGTGCCAGCGCTTGGGACAGGGAAAACTATGGCTACACCTTC. Translation gives CASAWDRENYGYTF.

The rearrangement links TRBV11-2 to TRBJ2-2, with TRBD2 identical over 12 bases. Germline CDR1 SGHAT, CDR2 FQNNGV. The trim removed 8 bases at V and 7 bases at J, leaving 17 bases unmatched. CDR3 length: 18 residues. The CDR3 is CASSPKRLAGEKDGELFF. As DNA, the CDR3 is TGTGCCAGCTCCCCCAAACGACTAGCGGGGGAGAAGGACGGGGAGCTGTTTTTT. Full variable domain (rest looked up from reference TRBV11-2 and TRBJ2-2): EAGVAQSPRYKIIEKRQSVAFWCNPISGHATLYWYQQILGQGPKLLIQFQNNGVVDDSQLPKDRFSAERLKGVDSTLKIQPAKLEDSAVYLCASSPKRLAGEKDGELFFGEGSRLTVL.

The V and J genes are TRBV7-6 and TRBJ1-1; no reliable D call. This CDR3 region has 13 residues. Germline CDR1 and CDR2: SGHVS and FNYEAQ. Trimming pared 1 base from V and 1 base from J, leaving 4 bases between. The CDR3 protein is CASSLGENTEAFF. The CDR3 nucleotides are TGTGCCAGCAGCTTAGGCGAGAACACTGAAGCTTTCTTT. Full variable domain (outside the CDR3, taken from reference TRBV7-6 and TRBJ1-1): GAGVSQSPRYKVTKRGQDVALRCDPISGHVSLYWYRQALGQGPEFLTYFNYEAQQDKSGLPNDRFSAERPEGSISTLTIQRTEQRDSAMYRCASSLGENTEAFFGQGTRLTVV.

The rearrangement joins TRBV3-1 (or the pseudogene TRBV3-2) to TRBJ1-3; D ambiguous. This CDR3 contains 15 residues. Trimming pared 1 base from V and 0 bases from J, leaving 7 bases between. The germline CDR1 and CDR2 sequences are LGHDT and YNNKEL (reference sequence). The CDR3 loop reads CASSQAAGSGNTIYF. CDR3 nucleotides: TGTGCCAGCAGCCAAGCGGCAGGCTCTGGAAACACCATATATTTT.

The chain couples TRBV28 to TRBJ2-4; 9 bases map to TRBD1. The CDR3 is 14 residues long. Germline lookup yields CDR1 MDHEN and CDR2 SYDVKM. Trimming removed 7 bases from V and 7 bases from J; junction bases left unmatched: 8. The CDR3 DNA reads TGTGCCAGCACCCCCGGGACAGGGAGGAACATTCAGTACTTC. Protein product: CASTPGTGRNIQYF.

The chain joins TRBV13 to TRBJ1-2; D uncertain. CDR1 is PRHDT, CDR2 FYEKMQ, per germline (reference sequence). This CDR3 is 14 amino acids long. V lost 3 bases to trimming and J lost 4 bases, with 12 bases between them. This CDR3 is CASSFEGGSYGYTF. CDR3 sequence (DNA): TGTGCCAGCAGCTTCGAGGGAGGAAGCTATGGCTACACCTTC.

The V and J genes are TRBV18 and TRBJ2-3; D might be TRBD1 (6 bases). Germline assignment: CDR1 KGHSH and CDR2 LQKENI. This CDR3 spans 18 amino acids. Trimming cost V 1 base and J 1 base, with 18 bases left between them. CDR3 in DNA: TGTGCCAGCTCACCACTTGCGAGGACAGCTAGTGGCACAGATACGCAGTATTTT. Its translation is CASSPLARTASGTDTQYF.

The rearrangement uses TRBV11-2 and TRBJ2-7; D uncertain. This CDR3 region has 11 residues. Deletions cut 3 bases from V and 3 bases from J, with 3 bases between. CDR1 and CDR2 from the germline V gene are SGHAT and FQNNGV. For the CDR3, the DNA is TGTGCCAGCAGCTTCCTCTACGAGCAGTACTTC. Translated: CASSFLYEQYF.

The chain uses TRBV7-9 and TRBJ1-2; D gene ambiguous. The CDR3 covers 12 residues. The V gene's germline CDR1 is SEHNR and CDR2 FQNEAQ (reference sequence). V lost 5 bases and J 5 bases, leaving 9 bases between the germline ends. The CDR3 sequence is CASSPSGYGYTF. The CDR3 region has the DNA TGTGCCAGCAGCCCTTCGGGGTATGGCTACACCTTC.

V is TRBV6-5 and J is TRBJ2-3; 10 bases fit TRBD2. This CDR3 contains 14 residues. V shed 9 bases, J shed 0 bases, and the junction held 3 bases outside the gene matches. CDR1 MNHEY and CDR2 SVGAGI come from the germline V gene. The CDR3 DNA sequence: TGTGCCAGTAAAGCGGGGGGGAGCACAGATACGCAGTATTTT. Translation gives CASKAGGSTDTQYF.

This rearrangement joins TRBV19 to TRBJ1-1, with a weak D call TRBD1 (6 bases). Germline CDR1 reads LNHDA; CDR2 reads SQIVND (reference sequence). The CDR3 covers 14 residues. V was pared by 5 bases and J by 1 base, with 11 bases between. CDR3 loop: CASSSRTANTEAFF. Written as DNA, the CDR3 is TGTGCCAGTAGTTCCCGGACAGCGAACACTGAAGCTTTCTTT. The variable domain in full, completed from reference TRBV19 and TRBJ1-1, reads DGGITQSPKYLFRKEGQNVTLSCEQNLNHDAMYWYRQDPGQGLRLIYYSQIVNDFQKGDIAEGYSVSREKKESFPLTVTSAQKNPTAFYLCASSSRTANTEAFFGQGTRLTVV.

The rearrangement uses TRBV7-3 and TRBJ2-3, with TRBD2 identical over 9 bases. Germline lookup yields CDR1 SGHTA and CDR2 FQGTGA. This CDR3 comprises 16 residues. With V trimmed by 5 bases and J by 1 base, 7 bases remained unmatched. CDR3 in DNA: TGTGCCAGCAGCCAAAGCGGGGGGCGGGGCACAGATACGCAGTATTTT. The encoded protein is CASSQSGGRGTDTQYF.